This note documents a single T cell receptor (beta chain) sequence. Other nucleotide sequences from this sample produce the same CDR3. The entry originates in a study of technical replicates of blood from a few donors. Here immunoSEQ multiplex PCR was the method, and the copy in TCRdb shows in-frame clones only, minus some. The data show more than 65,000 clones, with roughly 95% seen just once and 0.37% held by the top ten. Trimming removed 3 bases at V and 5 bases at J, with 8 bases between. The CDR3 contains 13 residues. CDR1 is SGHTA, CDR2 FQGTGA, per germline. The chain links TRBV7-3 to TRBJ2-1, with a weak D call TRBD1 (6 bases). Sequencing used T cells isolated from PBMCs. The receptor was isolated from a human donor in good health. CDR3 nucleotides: TGTGCCAGCAGCTTGACAGGAAACAATGAGCAGTTCTTC. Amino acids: CASSLTGNNEQFF.